Listed below are T cell receptor beta chains from one sample, sequenced in a study of metastatic and nonmetastatic thyroid tumors. TCRdb re-called the PCR reads through MiXCR. The table shows about 5,600 clones, with roughly 31% occurring only once. Sequenced: adjacent normal tissue. Receptor source: a female donor with papillary thyroid cancer or a benign thyroid nodule (not recorded which). Some clones in this sample may be carry-over from other donors' samples. CDR3s include the opening cysteine and the closing phenylalanine or tryptophan. The order of the fields is clone size, J gene, D gene, V gene, CDR3 protein, CDR3 DNA. D genes are given only for firm matches. Expanded clones are given a class, and other clones once, few, many or no size at all.

abundance: .
j_gene: TRBJ1-1
d_gene: .
v_gene: TRBV6-4
CDR3aa: CASSYWGPVTEAFF
CDR3nt: TGTGCCAGCAGTTACTGGGGACCGGTTACTGAAGCTTTCTTT

abundance: large
j_gene: TRBJ2-7
d_gene: .
v_gene: TRBV2
CDR3aa: CASLSRDTYYEQYF
CDR3nt: TGTGCCAGCTTAAGCCGGGACACTTACTACGAGCAGTACTTC

abundance: few
j_gene: TRBJ1-2
d_gene: TRBD1
v_gene: TRBV2
CDR3aa: CASRGDRGGYTF
CDR3nt: TGTGCCAGCAGGGGGGACAGGGGTGGCTACACCTTC

abundance: medium-sized
j_gene: TRBJ2-5
d_gene: .
v_gene: TRBV29-1
CDR3aa: CSVAGGTGQETQYF
CDR3nt: TGCAGCGTTGCGGGGGGGACAGGGCAAGAGACCCAGTACTTC

abundance: .
j_gene: TRBJ2-3
d_gene: TRBD2
v_gene: TRBV6-5
CDR3aa: CASSHRLAGGPTDTQYF
CDR3nt: TGTGCCAGCAGTCATCGACTAGCGGGGGGGCCCACAGATACGCAGTATTTT

abundance: .
j_gene: TRBJ2-3
d_gene: .
v_gene: TRBV11-1
CDR3aa: CASSPGRLGPSADTQYF
CDR3nt: TGTGCCAGCAGCCCGGGACGTTTGGGGCCCTCCGCGGATACGCAGTATTTT

abundance: .
j_gene: TRBJ2-7
d_gene: .
v_gene: TRBV4-2
CDR3aa: CAPEVAQNEQYF
CDR3nt: TGTGCGCCCGAGGTAGCGCAAAACGAGCAGTACTTC

abundance: .
j_gene: TRBJ2-3
d_gene: .
v_gene: TRBV7-3
CDR3aa: CASSPGSGSDTQYF
CDR3nt: TGTGCCAGCAGCCCGGGGTCCGGTTCGGATACGCAGTATTTT

abundance: .
j_gene: TRBJ2-7
d_gene: .
v_gene: TRBV6-1
CDR3aa: CASIQRTPYEQYF
CDR3nt: TGTGCCAGCATCCAAAGGACCCCCTACGAGCAGTACTTC

abundance: medium-sized
j_gene: TRBJ2-5
d_gene: TRBD2
v_gene: TRBV19
CDR3aa: CASSPGTSETQYF
CDR3nt: TGTGCCAGTAGTCCGGGGACTAGCGAGACCCAGTACTTC

abundance: .
j_gene: TRBJ2-1
d_gene: TRBD2
v_gene: TRBV20-1
CDR3aa: CSALWLAGGQGSYNEQFF
CDR3nt: TGCAGTGCCTTGTGGCTAGCGGGAGGGCAGGGCTCCTACAATGAGCAGTTCTTC

abundance: medium-sized
j_gene: TRBJ1-2
d_gene: .
v_gene: TRBV5-1
CDR3aa: CASSQGLSGYTF
CDR3nt: TGCGCCAGCAGCCAAGGCCTCAGTGGCTACACCTTC

abundance: medium-sized
j_gene: TRBJ2-1
d_gene: .
v_gene: TRBV11-3
CDR3aa: CASSLNAYNEQFF
CDR3nt: TGTGCCAGCAGCTTAAACGCCTACAATGAGCAGTTCTTC

abundance: .
j_gene: TRBJ1-3
d_gene: .
v_gene: TRBV20-1
CDR3aa: CSASRGSGNTIYF
CDR3nt: TGCAGTGCCAGTAGGGGCTCTGGAAACACCATATATTTT

abundance: .
j_gene: TRBJ2-1
d_gene: .
v_gene: TRBV6-2/TRBV6-3
CDR3aa: CASSYSFQGGQFF
CDR3nt: TGTGCCAGCAGTTACTCGTTTCAGGGAGGGCAGTTCTTC

abundance: .
j_gene: TRBJ1-6
d_gene: .
v_gene: TRBV4-1
CDR3aa: CASSQGRYYSPLHF
CDR3nt: TGCGCCAGCAGCCAGGGTAGGTACTACTCACCCCTCCACTTT

abundance: few
j_gene: TRBJ1-6
d_gene: TRBD1
v_gene: TRBV6-6
CDR3aa: CASSTRSGGFSPLHF
CDR3nt: TGTGCCAGCAGTACTCGGTCAGGGGGGTTTTCACCCCTCCACTTT

abundance: medium-sized
j_gene: TRBJ2-7
d_gene: .
v_gene: TRBV27
CDR3aa: CASSSGTQSYEQYF
CDR3nt: TGTGCCAGCAGTTCCGGGACTCAATCCTACGAGCAGTACTTC

abundance: .
j_gene: TRBJ2-3
d_gene: TRBD2
v_gene: TRBV24-1
CDR3aa: CATSDDLAGRADTQYF
CDR3nt: TGTGCCACCAGTGACGATCTAGCGGGGAGAGCAGATACGCAGTATTTT

abundance: medium-sized
j_gene: TRBJ1-2
d_gene: .
v_gene: TRBV5-5
CDR3aa: CASSPGQALWGYTF
CDR3nt: TGTGCCAGCAGCCCAGGACAAGCCCTCTGGGGCTACACCTTC

abundance: .
j_gene: TRBJ1-1
d_gene: .
v_gene: TRBV11-1
CDR3aa: CASSLPLWTENTEAFF
CDR3nt: TGTGCCAGCAGCTTACCCCTATGGACAGAGAACACTGAAGCTTTCTTT

abundance: few
j_gene: TRBJ2-7
d_gene: .
v_gene: TRBV2
CDR3aa: CASTGGGSYEQYF
CDR3nt: TGTGCCAGCACAGGGGGGGGGAGCTACGAGCAGTACTTC

abundance: medium-sized
j_gene: TRBJ2-3
d_gene: .
v_gene: TRBV2
CDR3aa: CASSEEYTDTQYF
CDR3nt: TGTGCCAGCAGTGAAGAGTACACAGATACGCAGTATTTT

abundance: .
j_gene: TRBJ1-2
d_gene: .
v_gene: TRBV27
CDR3aa: CASSLKWSNYGCTF
CDR3nt: TGTGCCAGCAGTTTAAAGTGGTCCAATTATGGCTGCACCTTC

abundance: many
j_gene: TRBJ1-5
d_gene: .
v_gene: TRBV6-1
CDR3aa: CASSDRKAGDQPQHF
CDR3nt: TGTGCCAGCAGTGATCGTAAGGCTGGGGATCAGCCCCAGCATTTT

abundance: large
j_gene: TRBJ1-5
d_gene: .
v_gene: TRBV2
CDR3aa: CASSEEFQPQHF
CDR3nt: TGTGCCAGCAGTGAAGAGTTTCAGCCCCAACATTTT

abundance: .
j_gene: TRBJ1-5
d_gene: TRBD1
v_gene: TRBV2
CDR3aa: CASLRQGDQPQHF
CDR3nt: TGTGCCAGCCTCAGACAGGGGGATCAGCCCCAGCATTTT

abundance: .
j_gene: TRBJ2-5
d_gene: .
v_gene: TRBV18
CDR3aa: CASTPPWQETQYF
CDR3nt: TGTGCCAGCACACCACCGTGGCAAGAGACCCAGTACTTC

abundance: many
j_gene: TRBJ2-5
d_gene: .
v_gene: TRBV3-1
CDR3aa: CASSQATQETQYF
CDR3nt: TGTGCCAGCAGCCAAGCAACACAAGAGACCCAGTACTTC